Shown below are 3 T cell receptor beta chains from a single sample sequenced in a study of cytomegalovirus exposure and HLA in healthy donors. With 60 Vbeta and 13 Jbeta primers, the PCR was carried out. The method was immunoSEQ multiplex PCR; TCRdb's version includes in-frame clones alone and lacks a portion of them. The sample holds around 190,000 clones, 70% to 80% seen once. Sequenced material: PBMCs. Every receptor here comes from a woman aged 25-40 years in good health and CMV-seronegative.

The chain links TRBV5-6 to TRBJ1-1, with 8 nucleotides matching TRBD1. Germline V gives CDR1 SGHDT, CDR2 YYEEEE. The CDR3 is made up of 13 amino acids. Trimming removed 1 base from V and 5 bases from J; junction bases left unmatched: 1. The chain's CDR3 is CASSLQGATEAFF. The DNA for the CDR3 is TGTGCCAGCAGCTTGCAGGGGGCGACTGAAGCTTTCTTT.

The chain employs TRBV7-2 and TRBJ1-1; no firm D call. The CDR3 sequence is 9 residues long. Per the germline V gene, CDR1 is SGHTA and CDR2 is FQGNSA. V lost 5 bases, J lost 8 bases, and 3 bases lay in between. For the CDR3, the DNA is TGTGCCAGCAGCCTAGAAGCTTTCTTT. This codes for CASSLEAFF.

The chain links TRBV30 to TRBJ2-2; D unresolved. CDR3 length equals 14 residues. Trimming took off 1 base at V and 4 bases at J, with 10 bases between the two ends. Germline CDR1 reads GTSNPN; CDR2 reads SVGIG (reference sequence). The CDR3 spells CAWSALEVTGELFF. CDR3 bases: TGTGCCTGGAGTGCTCTAGAGGTCACCGGGGAGCTGTTTTTT.